This T cell receptor beta chain originates from a study of blood T cell repertoires in COVID-19 (dated by TCRdb to 2020 to 2021). Notes on the research overall: Collaborator samples came from the United States, Italy and Spain and covered acute and convalescent phases of COVID-19. The prospective study material was composed of cDNA or gDNA derived from T cells, B-cell-depleted T cells, or PBMCs. The dataset comprised deeply sampled blood TCRbeta repertoires from subjects exposed to, actively infected with, or recovered from COVID-19. A freely available public database, intended as a resource for researchers studying the immune response to SARS-CoV-2, is where the repertoires were released. The samples were drawn from the first 160 participants of the ongoing ImmuneRACE study and from some 1,300 subjects provided by 6 global collaborators. Nearly every sample came with metadata listing a de-identified subject ID, COVID-19 status, age in years and sex. Where HLA class I and class II types were available, the types were taken from metadata supplied by the sample provider, not from assay-based typing. The paper's findings and limits, for the study overall: The amount of clinical and demographic metadata varied by source and participant and was provided uncurated.

CDR1 MDHEN and CDR2 SYDVKM were looked up in the germline V gene. The CDR3, cysteine through phenylalanine, is 14 amino acids long. Only CDR3 DNA is held: 42 bases, read in frame from base 1. Trimming takes 2 bases from V and 2 bases from J, and the germline ends sit 10 bases apart. Collaborating institutions collected whole blood in K2EDTA tubes following their own protocols. For TCRbeta analysis, collaborators shipped samples in one of three forms: frozen whole blood, isolated PBMCs, or DNA extracted from either of those sample types. TCRbeta CDR3 regions were amplified from genomic DNA using the immunoSEQ Assay, a bias-controlled multiplex PCR. In the paper's pipeline: Within the assay, amplification of reference gene primers was used to estimate how many nucleated cells each sample contained. To quantify the absolute abundance of each unique TCRbeta CDR3 rearrangement, sequence reads were collapsed and filtered. For each sample, productive Simpson clonality was calculated by taking the square root of Simpson's diversity index across productive rearrangements. In its TCRdb copy, this immuneACCESS table keeps in-frame sequences only and misses some clones. Where compared with another copy, unresolved V genes explain less than half of these, and the others have no known cause. V and J calls and clone size are copied from that table; D and trimming were computed from the DNA. Present in this sample are roughly 27,000 clones, roughly nine tenths of which were seen just once. Together, the top ten hold 10% of the sample.

About this clone: The target of this receptor is not known. Per-base quality was not reported, and no clone a single base away is much larger than it.

Sequenced material: peripheral blood. Recombination joined TRBV28 with TRBJ2-7; TRBD1 might be the D gene, on 6 matching bases. This sequence originates from a man in his 60s with acute or convalescent COVID-19. For the CDR3, the sequence is CASSLAQGPYEQYF. The nucleotides read TGTGCCAGCAGTTTAGCACAGGGTCCCTACGAGCAGTACTTC. The entire variable domain, with the stretches around the CDR3 drawn from the reference TRBV28 and TRBJ2-7 proteins, is DVKVTQSSRYLVKRTGEKVFLECVQDMDHENMFWYRQDPGLGLRLIYFSYDVKMKEKGDIPEGYSVSREKKERFSLILESASTNQTSMYLCASSLAQGPYEQYFGPGTRLTVT.